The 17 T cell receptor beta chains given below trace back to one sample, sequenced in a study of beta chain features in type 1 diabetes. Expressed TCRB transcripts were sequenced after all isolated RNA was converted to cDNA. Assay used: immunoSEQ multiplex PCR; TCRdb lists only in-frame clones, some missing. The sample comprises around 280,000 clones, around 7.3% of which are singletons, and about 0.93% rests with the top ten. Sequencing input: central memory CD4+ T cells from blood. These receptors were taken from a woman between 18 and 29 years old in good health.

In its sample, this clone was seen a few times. CDR3 sequence reads: CASSPRTTEAFF. In DNA form, the CDR3 reads TGTGCCAGCAGCCCCCGGACAACTGAAGCTTTCTTT. V is TRBV5-6 and J is TRBJ1-1; D possibly corresponds to TRBD1 (5 bases). Trimming pared 4 bases from V and 5 bases from J, leaving 9 bases between. CDR1 and CDR2 from the germline V gene are SGHDT and YYEEEE. The CDR3 contains 12 residues.

The CDR3 region is CASSLNPAGTNEQFF. For the CDR3, the DNA is TGTGCCAGCAGCTTAAATCCAGCTGGAACCAATGAGCAGTTCTTC. The genes are TRBV7-6 and TRBJ2-1; no reliable D call. V was pared by 2 bases and J by 6 bases, with 14 bases between. The CDR3 is 15 residues long. Germline loops: CDR1 SGHVS, CDR2 FNYEAQ.

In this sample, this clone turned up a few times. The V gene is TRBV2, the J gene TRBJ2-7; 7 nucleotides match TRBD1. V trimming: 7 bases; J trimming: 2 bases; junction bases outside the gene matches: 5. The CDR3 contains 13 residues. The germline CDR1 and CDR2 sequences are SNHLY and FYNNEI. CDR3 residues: CASTRDSPYEQYF. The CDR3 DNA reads TGTGCCAGCACCCGGGACAGTCCCTACGAGCAGTACTTC.

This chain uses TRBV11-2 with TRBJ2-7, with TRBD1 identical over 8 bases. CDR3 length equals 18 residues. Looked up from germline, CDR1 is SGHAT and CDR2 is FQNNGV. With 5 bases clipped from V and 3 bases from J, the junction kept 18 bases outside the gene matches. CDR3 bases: TGTGCCAGCAGCCTCAGAAGCTCCACCTGGGACAGGCTCTACGAGCAGTACTTC. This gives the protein CASSLRSSTWDRLYEQYF.

The chain's CDR3 is CATSRDERGIQETQYF. The CDR3 DNA is TGTGCCACCAGCAGAGATGAAAGGGGTATACAAGAGACCCAGTACTTC. The chain employs TRBV15 and TRBJ2-5, with D perhaps matching TRBD1 (5 bases). V lost 0 bases, J lost 2 bases, and 13 bases lay in between. Germline-derived CDR1 and CDR2 are LNHNV and YYDKDF (reference sequence). The CDR3 extends over 16 amino acids.

CDR3 sequence: CASSLTAASGSREQFF. The DNA for the CDR3 is TGTGCCAGCAGCCTGACAGCTGCTAGCGGGAGTCGTGAGCAGTTCTTC. This chain connects TRBV11-2 to TRBJ2-1, with TRBD2 identical over 10 bases. The V gene's germline CDR1 is SGHAT and CDR2 FQNNGV. The CDR3 has 16 amino acids. V dropped 5 bases and J dropped 9; count of bases not matched to a gene: 13.

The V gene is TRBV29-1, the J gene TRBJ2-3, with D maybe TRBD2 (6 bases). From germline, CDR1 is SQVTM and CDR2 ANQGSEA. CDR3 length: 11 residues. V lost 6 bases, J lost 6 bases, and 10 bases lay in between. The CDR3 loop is CSVGGGDTQYF. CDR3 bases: TGCAGCGTCGGAGGAGGGGATACGCAGTATTTT.

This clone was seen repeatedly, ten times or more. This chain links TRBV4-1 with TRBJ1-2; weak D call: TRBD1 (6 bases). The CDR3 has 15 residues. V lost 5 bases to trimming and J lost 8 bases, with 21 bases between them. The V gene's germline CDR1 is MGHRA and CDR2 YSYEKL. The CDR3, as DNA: TGCGCCAGCAGCTCACCAGGCATGGGGGCGGTCGGCTACACCTTC. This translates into CASSSPGMGAVGYTF.

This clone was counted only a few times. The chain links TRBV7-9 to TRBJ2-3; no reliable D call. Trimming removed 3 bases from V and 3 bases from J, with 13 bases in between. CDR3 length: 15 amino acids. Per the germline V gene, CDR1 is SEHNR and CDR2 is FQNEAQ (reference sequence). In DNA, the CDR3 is TGTGCCAGCAGCTTGAACGACCTAGGGACAGATACGCAGTATTTT. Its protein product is CASSLNDLGTDTQYF.

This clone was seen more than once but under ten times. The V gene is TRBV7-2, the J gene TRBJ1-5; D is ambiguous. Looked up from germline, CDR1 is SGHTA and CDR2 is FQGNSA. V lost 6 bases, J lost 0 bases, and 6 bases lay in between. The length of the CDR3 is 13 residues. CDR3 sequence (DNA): TGTGCCAGCAGGATACGTAGCAATCAGCCCCAGCATTTT. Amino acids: CASRIRSNQPQHF.

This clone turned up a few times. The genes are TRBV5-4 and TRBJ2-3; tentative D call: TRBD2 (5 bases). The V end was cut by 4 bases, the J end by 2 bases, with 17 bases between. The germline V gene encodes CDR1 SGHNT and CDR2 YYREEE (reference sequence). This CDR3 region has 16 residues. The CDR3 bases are TGTGCCAGCAGCCAAGATGAGTGGCGGGTCACAGATACGCAGTATTTT. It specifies CASSQDEWRVTDTQYF.

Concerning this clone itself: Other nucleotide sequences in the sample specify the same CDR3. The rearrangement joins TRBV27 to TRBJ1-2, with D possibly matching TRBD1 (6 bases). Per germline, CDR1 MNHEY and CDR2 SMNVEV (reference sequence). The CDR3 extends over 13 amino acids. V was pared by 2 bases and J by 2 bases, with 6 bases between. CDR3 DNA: TGTGCCAGCAGTTTAACAGGGAACTATGGCTACACCTTC. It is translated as CASSLTGNYGYTF.

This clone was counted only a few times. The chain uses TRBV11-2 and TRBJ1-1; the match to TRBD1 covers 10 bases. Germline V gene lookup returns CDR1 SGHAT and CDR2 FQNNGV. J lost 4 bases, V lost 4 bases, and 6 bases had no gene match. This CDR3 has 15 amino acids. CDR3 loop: CASSWDRDRGTEAFF. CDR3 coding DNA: TGTGCCAGCAGCTGGGACCGGGACAGGGGCACTGAAGCTTTCTTT.

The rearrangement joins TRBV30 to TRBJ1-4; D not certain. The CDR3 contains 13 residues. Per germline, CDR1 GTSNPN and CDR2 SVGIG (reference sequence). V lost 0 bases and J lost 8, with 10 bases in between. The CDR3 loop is CAWSVGSGEKLFF. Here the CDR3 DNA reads TGTGCCTGGAGTGTAGGTTCAGGCGAAAAACTGTTTTTT.

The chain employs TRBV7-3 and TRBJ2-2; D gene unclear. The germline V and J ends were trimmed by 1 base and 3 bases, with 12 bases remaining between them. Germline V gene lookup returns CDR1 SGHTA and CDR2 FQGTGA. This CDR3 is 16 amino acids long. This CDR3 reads CASSLRLGVYTGELFF. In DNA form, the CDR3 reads TGTGCCAGCAGCTTAAGGCTGGGCGTCTACACCGGGGAGCTGTTTTTT.

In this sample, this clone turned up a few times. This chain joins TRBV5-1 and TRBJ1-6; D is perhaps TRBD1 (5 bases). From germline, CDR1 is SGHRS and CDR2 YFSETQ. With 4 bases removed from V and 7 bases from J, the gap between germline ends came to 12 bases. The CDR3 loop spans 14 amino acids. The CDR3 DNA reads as TGCGCCAGCAGCGCGGGGGATCACAATTCACCCCTCCACTTT. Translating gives CASSAGDHNSPLHF.

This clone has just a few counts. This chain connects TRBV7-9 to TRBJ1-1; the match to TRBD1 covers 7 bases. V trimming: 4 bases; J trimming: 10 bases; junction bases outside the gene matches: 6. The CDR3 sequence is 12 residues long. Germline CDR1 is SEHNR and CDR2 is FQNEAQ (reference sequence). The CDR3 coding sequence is TGTGCCAGCAGCTCCTCCGACAGGGCAGCTTTCTTT. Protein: CASSSSDRAAFF.